A selection of T cell receptor beta chains follows, all from one sample in a study of beta chain features in type 1 diabetes. The method was immunoSEQ multiplex PCR; TCRdb's version includes in-frame clones alone and lacks a portion of them. The sample lists about 140,000 clones; about 7.1% were seen once. The sequenced material came from central memory CD4+ T cells from blood. The receptor set was obtained from a woman in her twenties or thirties in good health. The conserved cysteine and the conserved F or W are not part of the CDR3 here. A D gene is named only where the DNA matches it firmly.

len: 13
j_gene: TRBJ1-5
v_gene: TRBV19
d_gene: NA
CDR3aa: ASRNGGIGNQPQH

len: 8
j_gene: TRBJ1-4
v_gene: TRBV20-1
d_gene: NA
CDR3aa: SAAKEKLF

len: 12
j_gene: TRBJ2-1
v_gene: TRBV7-2
d_gene: TRBD2
CDR3aa: ASSPLAGDNEQF

len: 10
j_gene: TRBJ1-2
v_gene: TRBV28
d_gene: NA
CDR3aa: ASSFGRSGYT

len: 16
j_gene: TRBJ2-1
v_gene: TRBV5-6
d_gene: TRBD2
CDR3aa: ASSLVGTSGGGSNEQF

len: 14
j_gene: TRBJ2-1
v_gene: TRBV7-8
d_gene: NA
CDR3aa: ASSPRRDTGYNEQF

len: 11
j_gene: TRBJ1-2
v_gene: TRBV30
d_gene: TRBD1
CDR3aa: AWGGQGEVGYT

len: 11
j_gene: TRBJ2-1
v_gene: TRBV11-2
d_gene: NA
CDR3aa: ASSFQGYNEQF

len: 12
j_gene: TRBJ2-7
v_gene: TRBV7-2
d_gene: NA
CDR3aa: ASSLEAGPYEQY

len: 16
j_gene: TRBJ2-2
v_gene: TRBV7-2
d_gene: TRBD2
CDR3aa: ASSPSTWTSGRTGELF

len: 15
j_gene: TRBJ2-1
v_gene: TRBV4-1
d_gene: TRBD2
CDR3aa: ASSLRSGRASYNEQF

len: 13
j_gene: TRBJ2-7
v_gene: TRBV19
d_gene: TRBD1
CDR3aa: ASSIGTGGSYEQY

len: 11
j_gene: TRBJ2-2
v_gene: TRBV2
d_gene: NA
CDR3aa: ASSGQLTGELF

len: 12
j_gene: TRBJ2-7
v_gene: TRBV6-6
d_gene: TRBD1
CDR3aa: ASSYEDRSYEQY

len: 13
j_gene: TRBJ1-2
v_gene: TRBV30
d_gene: NA
CDR3aa: AWSGGVGVFYGYT

len: 11
j_gene: TRBJ1-2
v_gene: TRBV30
d_gene: NA
CDR3aa: AWSLLPNYGYT

len: 14
j_gene: TRBJ2-5
v_gene: TRBV28
d_gene: TRBD2
CDR3aa: ASSLGSSGGQETQY

len: 11
j_gene: TRBJ2-1
v_gene: TRBV10-3
d_gene: NA
CDR3aa: AISDFESYEQF

len: 13
j_gene: TRBJ2-3
v_gene: TRBV2
d_gene: TRBD1
CDR3aa: ASRNGTGTQGPQY

len: 13
j_gene: TRBJ1-5
v_gene: TRBV15
d_gene: TRBD1
CDR3aa: ATSRKTGGGSAQH

len: 16
j_gene: TRBJ2-5
v_gene: TRBV7-2
d_gene: TRBD2
CDR3aa: ASSLGRWEGLGVETQY

len: 13
j_gene: TRBJ1-4
v_gene: TRBV18
d_gene: NA
CDR3aa: ASSTDRGRGEKLF

len: 13
j_gene: TRBJ2-5
v_gene: TRBV9
d_gene: NA
CDR3aa: ASSVGTGEPETQY

len: 13
j_gene: TRBJ2-1
v_gene: TRBV28
d_gene: NA
CDR3aa: ASSLAGSSYNEQF

len: 14
j_gene: TRBJ1-2
v_gene: TRBV29-1
d_gene: TRBD1
CDR3aa: SVEGDSVLLGTGYT

len: 11
j_gene: TRBJ2-5
v_gene: TRBV5-1
d_gene: NA
CDR3aa: ASSLGGRETQY

len: 13
j_gene: TRBJ2-7
v_gene: TRBV30
d_gene: NA
CDR3aa: AWSPKGGFAYEQY

len: 13
j_gene: TRBJ2-4
v_gene: TRBV27
d_gene: NA
CDR3aa: ASKRGALAKNIQY

len: 11
j_gene: TRBJ2-7
v_gene: TRBV4-3
d_gene: NA
CDR3aa: ASSQGRRGEQY

len: 13
j_gene: TRBJ1-2
v_gene: TRBV18
d_gene: NA
CDR3aa: ASSPPGTTNYGYT

len: 13
j_gene: TRBJ2-5
v_gene: TRBV5-1
d_gene: TRBD2
CDR3aa: ASSLDGRASETQY

len: 15
j_gene: TRBJ2-1
v_gene: TRBV4-3
d_gene: TRBD2
CDR3aa: ASSQNPGTSEYNEQF

len: 12
j_gene: TRBJ2-1
v_gene: TRBV10-3
d_gene: TRBD2
CDR3aa: AIGGLAGNNEQF

len: 13
j_gene: TRBJ2-1
v_gene: TRBV5-1
d_gene: TRBD1
CDR3aa: ASSALQGAYNEQF

len: 14
j_gene: TRBJ2-3
v_gene: TRBV5-4
d_gene: TRBD2
CDR3aa: ASSFRLAGVSDTQY

len: 10
j_gene: TRBJ1-1
v_gene: TRBV30
d_gene: NA
CDR3aa: AWSFMNTEAF

len: 13
j_gene: TRBJ2-5
v_gene: TRBV7-7
d_gene: TRBD1
CDR3aa: ASSQGTGWGETQY

len: 14
j_gene: TRBJ2-1
v_gene: TRBV9
d_gene: TRBD2
CDR3aa: ASSVVGSGRRNEQF

len: 11
j_gene: TRBJ2-5
v_gene: TRBV19
d_gene: NA
CDR3aa: ASSMREQETQY

len: 12
j_gene: TRBJ1-4
v_gene: TRBV27
d_gene: TRBD1
CDR3aa: ASSLTGSEEKLF

len: 14
j_gene: TRBJ2-1
v_gene: TRBV7-9
d_gene: NA
CDR3aa: ASSAKGSGNYNEQF

len: 18
j_gene: TRBJ2-7
v_gene: TRBV4-3
d_gene: TRBD1
CDR3aa: ASSQDRGPWDRDAPYEQY

len: 14
j_gene: TRBJ2-4
v_gene: TRBV7-8
d_gene: NA
CDR3aa: ASSTQTGVAKNIQY

len: 9
j_gene: TRBJ1-2
v_gene: TRBV28
d_gene: NA
CDR3aa: ASSWAYGYT

len: 13
j_gene: TRBJ2-1
v_gene: TRBV28
d_gene: NA
CDR3aa: ASLGSGVSYNEQF

len: 12
j_gene: TRBJ2-7
v_gene: TRBV27
d_gene: NA
CDR3aa: ASSLLSGPYEQY

len: 12
j_gene: TRBJ2-2
v_gene: TRBV19
d_gene: NA
CDR3aa: ASSPGVNTGELF

len: 14
j_gene: TRBJ2-1
v_gene: TRBV7-3
d_gene: TRBD2
CDR3aa: ASSLPGLAGTGEQF

len: 12
j_gene: TRBJ2-1
v_gene: TRBV2
d_gene: TRBD2
CDR3aa: ASRPTSGYNEQF

len: 15
j_gene: TRBJ2-7
v_gene: TRBV18
d_gene: NA
CDR3aa: ASSLTRPGIFSYEQY